The entry that follows covers one TCR beta chain sequence. This entry belongs to a study of blood T cell repertoires in COVID-19. The germline V gene encodes CDR1 SGHTA and CDR2 FQGTGA. V gave up 3 bases and J gave up 3 bases; unmatched junction bases: 2. This CDR3 is 14 amino acids long. Per the study methods: Estimated nucleated cell counts came from reference gene primer amplification. The method was immunoSEQ multiplex PCR; TCRdb's version includes in-frame clones alone and lacks a portion of them. V, J and clone size reflect that table, while D and trimming were determined from the DNA. This table has around 93,000 clones, approximately 77% appearing once.

The material sequenced was peripheral blood. The clonotype was recovered from an elderly woman with acute or convalescent COVID-19. This chain links TRBV7-3 with TRBJ2-1, with 7 bases aligning to TRBD2. The CDR3 coding sequence is TGTGCCAGCAGCTTGGGAGGGAACTACAATGAGCAGTTCTTC. Its translation is CASSLGGNYNEQFF.